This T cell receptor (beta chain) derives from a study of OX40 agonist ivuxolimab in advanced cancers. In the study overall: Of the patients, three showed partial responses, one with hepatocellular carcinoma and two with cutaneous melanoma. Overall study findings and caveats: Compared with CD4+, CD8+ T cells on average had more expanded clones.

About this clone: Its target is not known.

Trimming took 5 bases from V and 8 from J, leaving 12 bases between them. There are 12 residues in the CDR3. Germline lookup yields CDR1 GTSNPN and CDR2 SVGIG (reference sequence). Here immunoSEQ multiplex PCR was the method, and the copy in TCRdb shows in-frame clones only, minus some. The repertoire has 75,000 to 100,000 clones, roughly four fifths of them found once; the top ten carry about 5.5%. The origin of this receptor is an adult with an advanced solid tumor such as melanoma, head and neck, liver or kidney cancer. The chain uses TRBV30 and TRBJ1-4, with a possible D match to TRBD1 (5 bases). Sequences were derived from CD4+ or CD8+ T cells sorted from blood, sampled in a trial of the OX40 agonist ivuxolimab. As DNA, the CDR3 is TGTGCCTGGGGGAGGGGTGGCGAAAAACTGTTTTTT. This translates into CAWGRGGEKLFF.